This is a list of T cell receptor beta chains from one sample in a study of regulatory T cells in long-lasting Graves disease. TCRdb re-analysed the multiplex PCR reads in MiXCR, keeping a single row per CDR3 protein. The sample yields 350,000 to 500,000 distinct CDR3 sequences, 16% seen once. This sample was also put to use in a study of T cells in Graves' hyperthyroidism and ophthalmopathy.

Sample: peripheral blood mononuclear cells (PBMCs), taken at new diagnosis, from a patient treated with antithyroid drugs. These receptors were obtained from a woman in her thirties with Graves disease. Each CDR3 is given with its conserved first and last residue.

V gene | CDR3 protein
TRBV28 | CASRRDRGEDYGYTF
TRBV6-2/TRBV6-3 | CASRNTGYETQYF
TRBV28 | CASSFPDSGNEQFF
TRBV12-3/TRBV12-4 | CASSPRTGTYEQYF
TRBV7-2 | CASSSLWEGVDYEQYF
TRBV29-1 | CSVGISGIGNEQFF
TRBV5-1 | CASSLHIGAGNTEAFF
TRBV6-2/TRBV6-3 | CASSYSRGFQTDNTDTQYF
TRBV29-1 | CSVPTGGTNYGYTF
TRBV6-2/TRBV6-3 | CASSSGRTRNQPQHF
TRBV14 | CASSIKGRETQYF
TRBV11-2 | CASSLVLGGYTF
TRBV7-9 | CASSPNSGELFF
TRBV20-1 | CSGHGTGIPYEQYF
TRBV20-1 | CSAEQGNTQYF